The sequence of this T cell receptor beta chain was determined in a study of T cell repertoires in ileal Crohn's disease. Whole-study results and caveats: The median delay to postoperative endoscopy was around 6.4 months.

Regarding time point: neoterminal ileum biopsy at postoperative endoscopy, about 6 months after surgery. Worth noting for this clone: As yet, its antigen is unknown.

Germline-derived CDR1 and CDR2 are MNHNS and SASEGT. This CDR3 is 14 amino acids long. With V trimmed by 10 bases and J by 0 bases, 2 bases remained unmatched. Sequencing was performed with immunoSEQ multiplex PCR; in TCRdb, only in-frame clones are kept and a portion is missing. Of thousands of clones detected, 60% to 75% appear once; the ten largest clones hold approximately 8.1%. The clonotype comes from an adult with Crohn's disease. V gene TRBV6-1 combines with J gene TRBJ2-2; the match to TRBD2 covers 10 bases. Material for sequencing was ileal tissue. CDR3 in amino acids: CATGLAANTGELFF. The CDR3 DNA reads TGTGCCACTGGACTAGCGGCGAACACCGGGGAGCTGTTTTTT.